One sample yielded the 14 T cell receptor beta chains listed below, sequenced in a study of cytomegalovirus exposure and HLA in healthy donors. This PCR relied on a set of 60 Vbeta primers and 13 Jbeta primers. Profiled with immunoSEQ multiplex PCR; TCRdb holds only in-frame clones, not every one. The sample has about 160,000 clones, around 80% seen once. Material for sequencing was PBMCs. These receptors originate from a young man in good health and CMV-seropositive.

The rearrangement links TRBV19 to TRBJ2-1; 12 bases are shared with TRBD2. Germline V gives CDR1 LNHDA, CDR2 SQIVND (reference sequence). Trimming at V came to 3 bases and at J to 7 bases, leaving 4 bases not matched to a gene. The CDR3 is 15 amino acids. CDR3 DNA sequence: TGTGCCAGTAGTATCCTAGCGGGGGGGCCGAATGAGCAGTTCTTC. Its protein is CASSILAGGPNEQFF.

The chain joins TRBV5-1 to TRBJ1-2; 11 nucleotides align to TRBD1. The CDR3 has 15 residues. Germline V gene data show CDR1 as SGHRS and CDR2 as YFSETQ. The V segment lost 2 bases and the J segment 1 base; nucleotides outside the gene matches: 1. The CDR3 coding sequence is TGCGCCAGCAGCTTTGGGACAGGGGGTAACTATGGCTACACCTTC. Protein product: CASSFGTGGNYGYTF. Full variable domain (rest looked up from reference TRBV5-1 and TRBJ1-2): KAGVTQTPRYLIKTRGQQVTLSCSPISGHRSVSWYQQTPGQGLQFLFEYFSETQRNKGNFPGRFSGRQFSNSRSEMNVSTLELGDSALYLCASSFGTGGNYGYTFGSGTRLTVV.

This chain joins TRBV2 and TRBJ2-7; 7 positions match TRBD2. V lost 11 bases and J lost 5; bases outside the gene matches: 15. Germline V gene sequence: CDR1 SNHLY, CDR2 FYNNEI. This CDR3 spans 14 amino acids. Here the CDR3 DNA reads TGTGCCGCCCATGGGAGGGAGGGAAGACACGAGCAGTACTTC. This codes for CAAHGREGRHEQYF.

This chain uses TRBV5-6 with TRBJ1-1; 9 bases align to TRBD1. V lost 6 bases and J lost 3; bases outside the gene matches: 12. This CDR3 spans 16 amino acids. Germline-derived CDR1 and CDR2 are SGHDT and YYEEEE. The CDR3 bases are TGTGCCAGCATCCCAGCGATCCGGGACAGGGACACTGAAGCTTTCTTT. Translated: CASIPAIRDRDTEAFF.

This sequence joins TRBV7-9 and TRBJ2-1, with D possibly matching TRBD2 (5 bases). This CDR3 comprises 13 residues. Germline V gene lookup returns CDR1 SEHNR and CDR2 FQNEAQ (reference sequence). Deletions cut 2 bases from V and 7 bases from J, with 9 bases between. CDR3 in amino acids: CASSLFPGNEQFF. The CDR3 DNA reads as TGTGCCAGCAGCTTATTCCCGGGGAATGAGCAGTTCTTC.

This rearrangement joins TRBV2 to TRBJ2-6; 9 bases are shared with TRBD1. J lost 0 bases, V lost 7 bases, and 10 bases had no gene match. CDR3 length equals 18 residues. CDR1 and CDR2 from the germline V gene are SNHLY and FYNNEI. CDR3 loop: CASNGGTGSGSGANVLTF. The CDR3 nucleotides read TGTGCCAGCAATGGAGGGACAGGGAGCGGCTCTGGGGCCAACGTCCTGACTTTC.

The table lists this clone with a count of one. The chain couples TRBV25-1 to TRBJ2-7; unclear D gene. V lost 3 bases to trimming and J lost 4 bases, with 4 bases between them. The CDR3 spans 11 residues. Germline CDR1 and CDR2: MGHDK and SYGVNS. The CDR3 coding sequence is TGTGCCAGCAGTGACCCGTACGAGCAGTACTTC. It encodes CASSDPYEQYF.

This clone was counted between two and nine times. The chain carries TRBV10-1 and TRBJ2-2; maybe TRBD2 (5 bases). The CDR3 is made up of 13 amino acids. V was trimmed by 4 bases and J by 8 bases, leaving 11 bases between them. Germline V lookup: CDR1 WNHNN, CDR2 SYGVQD (reference sequence). This chain's CDR3 is CASSGGAGGELFF. CDR3 in DNA: TGCGCCAGCAGTGGGGGAGCCGGGGGGGAGCTGTTTTTT.

V gene TRBV27 combines with J gene TRBJ2-1; 8 bases are shared with TRBD2. The J segment lost 7 bases and the V segment lost 7 bases, leaving 15 bases of the junction unmatched. CDR1 is MNHEY and CDR2 is SMNVEV in the germline V gene (reference sequence). CDR3 size: 16 residues. The CDR3 bases are TGTGCCAGCACCTCTAGCGGGTCCCAAAAAAGGAATGAGCAGTTCTTC. Translating gives CASTSSGSQKRNEQFF.

The V and J genes are TRBV7-2 and TRBJ1-2, with D hard to call. V gave up 5 bases and J gave up 4 bases, with 17 bases separating them. The CDR3 totals 15 residues. CDR1 is SGHTA and CDR2 is FQGNSA in the germline V gene. CDR3: CASSTRDHSGYGYTF. The DNA of the CDR3 is TGTGCCAGCAGCACCCGAGACCACAGCGGCTATGGCTACACCTTC. Based on the CDR3 plus reference TRBV7-2 and TRBJ1-2, the full variable domain is GAGVSQSPSNKVTEKGKDVELRCDPISGHTALYWYRQSLGQGLEFLIYFQGNSAPDKSGLPSDRFSAERTGGSVSTLTIQRTQQEDSAVYLCASSTRDHSGYGYTFGSGTRLTVV.

The V gene is TRBV7-9, the J gene TRBJ1-1; D may be TRBD1 (5 bases). The CDR3 loop spans 14 amino acids. The germline gives CDR1 SEHNR, CDR2 FQNEAQ (reference sequence). V dropped 5 bases and J dropped 2 bases, with 12 bases sitting between them. The CDR3 region is CASSLTRANTEAFF. CDR3 sequence (DNA): TGTGCCAGCAGCCTAACCAGGGCTAACACTGAAGCTTTCTTT.

The chain has TRBV4-1 and TRBJ2-3; 12 nucleotides match TRBD2. CDR1 is MGHRA, CDR2 YSYEKL, per germline. The ends lost 6 bases at V and 1 base at J; junction bases unmatched: 8. This CDR3 is 17 amino acids long. CDR3 sequence: CASRMRLAGGGTDTQYF. DNA for the CDR3: TGCGCCAGCAGAATGCGTCTAGCGGGAGGGGGCACAGATACGCAGTATTTT.

This sequence joins TRBV5-6 and TRBJ1-2; D gene uncertain. V dropped 3 bases and J dropped 4 bases, with 16 bases sitting between them. This CDR3 spans 15 amino acids. The V gene's germline CDR1 is SGHDT and CDR2 YYEEEE. The CDR3 DNA sequence: TGTGCCAGCAGCTCGCCAATCTACAGCCCCTATGGCTACACCTTC. This gives the protein CASSSPIYSPYGYTF.

The chain couples TRBV15 to TRBJ1-4; tentatively, D is TRBD1 (5 bases). Trimming removed 8 bases at V and 8 bases at J, with 12 bases between. This CDR3 is 12 amino acids long. Per the germline V gene, CDR1 is LNHNV and CDR2 is YYDKDF (reference sequence). CDR3 in amino acids: CATARRGEKLFF. The CDR3, as DNA: TGTGCCACCGCCAGGCGGGGGGAAAAACTGTTTTTT. Supplemented by reference TRBV15 and TRBJ1-4, the full variable domain reads DAMVIQNPRYQVTQFGKPVTLSCSQTLNHNVMYWYQQKSSQAPKLLFHYYDKDFNNEADTPDNFQSRRPNTSFCFLDIRSPGLGDTAMYLCATARRGEKLFFGSGTQLSVL.